The 20 T cell receptor beta chains in this list originate from one sample, sequenced in a study of blood T cell repertoires in COVID-19 (dated by TCRdb to 2019 to 2021). Library preparation used the immunoSEQ multiplex PCR assay. What TCRdb holds here is the immuneACCESS table cut down to in-frame rearrangements. Part of the clones is not present; checked against another copy, under half of the missing clones reflect an unresolved V gene, and the others are unexplained. The table for this sample lists about 120,000 clones; around 81% of them were counted only once. The ten biggest clones cover about 3.8% of the sample. Sequencing was carried out using peripheral blood. The receptor set was obtained from a woman aged 45-65 years with acute or convalescent COVID-19.

This rearrangement joins TRBV18 to TRBJ2-1, with TRBD1 identical over 7 bases. Trimming at V came to 3 bases and at J to 9 bases, leaving 20 bases not matched to a gene. Germline lookup yields CDR1 KGHSH and CDR2 LQKENI. The CDR3 extends over 18 amino acids. The CDR3 sequence is CASSPRQVRGLLQGEQFF. CDR3 nucleotide sequence: TGTGCCAGCTCACCTAGACAGGTGAGGGGGCTGCTACAGGGTGAGCAGTTCTTC. The whole variable domain, filled in from reference TRBV18 and TRBJ2-1, reads NAGVMQNPRHLVRRRGQEARLRCSPMKGHSHVYWYRQLPEEGLKFMVYLQKENIIDESGMPKERFSAEFPKEGPSILRIQQVVRGDSAAYFCASSPRQVRGLLQGEQFFGPGTRLTVL.

The J gene is TRBJ1-6, the V gene TRBV11-2; no clear D gene. Germline CDR1 and CDR2: SGHAT and FQNNGV. This CDR3 contains 15 residues. V was clipped by 0 bases and J by 9 bases, with 12 bases between them. CDR3 protein: CASSLEPSQASPLHF. Here the CDR3 DNA reads TGTGCCAGCAGCTTAGAACCCTCGCAGGCTTCACCCCTCCACTTT.

V usage is TRBV3-1 (or the pseudogene TRBV3-2) and J usage is TRBJ2-3, with 9 bases identical to TRBD1. Germline V gene data show CDR1 as LGHDT and CDR2 as YNNKEL (reference sequence). V was clipped by 3 bases and J by 3 bases; unmatched bases: 7. The CDR3 consists of 16 residues. The CDR3: CASSQLWDRVTDTQYF. CDR3 in DNA: TGTGCCAGCAGCCAGCTATGGGACAGGGTTACAGATACGCAGTATTTT.

The chain carries TRBV2 and TRBJ1-2; no clear D gene. In germline, CDR1 is SNHLY, CDR2 FYNNEI. Trimming pared 4 bases from V and 4 bases from J, leaving 13 bases between. The CDR3 contains 14 residues. CDR3 nucleotide sequence: TGTGCCAGCAGTGGAGAGCGGGGATCCTATGGCTACACCTTC. Encoded protein: CASSGERGSYGYTF. The entire variable domain, with the rest obtained from reference TRBV2 and TRBJ1-2, is as follows: EPEVTQTPSHQVTQMGQEVILRCVPISNHLYFYWYRQILGQKVEFLVSFYNNEISEKSEIFDDQFSVERPDGSNFTLKIRSTKLEDSAMYFCASSGERGSYGYTFGSGTRLTVV.

V and J are TRBV21-1 and TRBJ1-5. TRBV21-1 is flagged as a pseudogene. The CDR3 runs 16 residues. Written as DNA, the CDR3 is TGTGCCAGCAGCGCTTGGACGGGGGAGGGCAATCAGCCCCAGCATTTT. This translates into CASSAWTGEGNQPQHF.

The chain carries TRBV11-2 and TRBJ2-7; 10 bases fit TRBD1. Looked up from germline, CDR1 is SGHAT and CDR2 is FQNNGV. CDR3 length: 15 residues. Germline trimming cut 5 bases from V and 9 bases from J; bases unmatched to any gene: 13. CDR3 DNA: TGTGCCAGCAGCGAATGGGACAGGGGTCCAGACGGGCAGTACTTC. Its translation is CASSEWDRGPDGQYF.

The CDR3 region is CASSLVTGEAYGYTF. The CDR3 region has the DNA TGCGCCAGCAGCTTGGTGACAGGGGAGGCCTATGGCTACACCTTC. This rearrangement joins TRBV5-1 to TRBJ1-2; 8 bases match TRBD1. From germline, CDR1 is SGHRS and CDR2 YFSETQ. CDR3 length equals 15 residues. The V gene end was trimmed by 0 bases and the J gene end by 4 bases; junction bases not matched to a gene: 5.

The chain carries TRBV7-9 and TRBJ1-2; 7 bases line up with TRBD1. From germline, CDR1 is SEHNR and CDR2 FQNEAQ (reference sequence). V trimming: 6 bases; J trimming: 6 bases; junction bases outside the gene matches: 10. The CDR3 length is 14 residues. The CDR3 spells CASSSRQGINGYTF. Written as DNA, the CDR3 is TGTGCCAGCAGTTCCCGACAGGGAATAAATGGCTACACCTTC.

The chain joins TRBV5-1 to TRBJ2-2, with D tentatively TRBD2 (6 bases). V lost 7 bases, J lost 2 bases, and 18 bases lay in between. CDR1 and CDR2 (germline): SGHRS, YFSETQ. The CDR3 is made up of 16 amino acids. In nucleotides, the CDR3 is TGCGCCAGCCGACCCCAGGGACTGATAAACACCGGGGAGCTGTTTTTT. This translates into CASRPQGLINTGELFF.

The chain recombines TRBV19 with TRBJ2-2; D is perhaps TRBD2 (6 bases). V lost 2 bases and J 6 bases, leaving 19 bases between the germline ends. CDR1 and CDR2 from the germline V gene are LNHDA and SQIVND (reference sequence). There are 17 residues in the CDR3. CDR3 residues: CASSIIREVVSSGELFF. The CDR3, as DNA: TGTGCCAGTAGTATAATCAGGGAGGTGGTTTCATCCGGGGAGCTGTTTTTT. The variable domain in full, with the rest retrieved from reference TRBV19 and TRBJ2-2, is DGGITQSPKYLFRKEGQNVTLSCEQNLNHDAMYWYRQDPGQGLRLIYYSQIVNDFQKGDIAEGYSVSREKKESFPLTVTSAQKNPTAFYLCASSIIREVVSSGELFFGEGSRLTVL.

The J gene is TRBJ2-7, the V gene TRBV18; 10 nucleotides agree with TRBD1. CDR1 and CDR2 (germline): KGHSH, LQKENI. The CDR3 runs to 14 residues. The ends lost 2 bases at V and 7 bases at J; junction bases unmatched: 5. The CDR3: CASSPGQGVGEQYF. The CDR3 DNA reads TGTGCCAGCTCACCAGGACAGGGGGTCGGGGAGCAGTACTTC.

This clone has just one count. This chain uses TRBV6-5 with TRBJ2-5; unclear D gene. The CDR3 sequence is 11 residues long. CDR1 is MNHEY, CDR2 SVGAGI, per germline. V was trimmed by 2 bases and J by 5 bases, leaving 3 bases between them. DNA of the CDR3: TGTGCCAGCAGTTACCCGGAGACCCAGTACTTC. It codes for CASSYPETQYF.

This clone appeared a few times. This chain uses TRBV7-6 with TRBJ2-2; 9 bases agree with TRBD1. Germline-derived CDR1 and CDR2 are SGHVS and FNYEAQ. Germline trimming cut 3 bases from V and 3 bases from J; bases unmatched to any gene: 5. The CDR3 consists of 16 residues. The CDR3 protein is CASSLTGTGYTGELFF. The CDR3 nucleotides read TGTGCCAGCAGCTTGACCGGGACAGGGTACACCGGGGAGCTGTTTTTT. Variable domain in full (rest from reference TRBV7-6 and TRBJ2-2): GAGVSQSPRYKVTKRGQDVALRCDPISGHVSLYWYRQALGQGPEFLTYFNYEAQQDKSGLPNDRFSAERPEGSISTLTIQRTEQRDSAMYRCASSLTGTGYTGELFFGEGSRLTVL.

The gene calls are TRBV6-6 and TRBJ1-1; tentative D call: TRBD1 (6 bases). V lost 6 bases, J lost 3 bases, and 8 bases lay in between. CDR1 and CDR2 from the germline V gene are MNHNY and SVGAGI (reference sequence). This CDR3 is 12 amino acids long. The CDR3 DNA sequence: TGTGCCAGCAGGAACAGGGACACTGAAGCTTTCTTT. Protein product: CASRNRDTEAFF.

The rearrangement uses TRBV4-1 and TRBJ1-1; D is ambiguous. This CDR3 is built from 14 residues. V was trimmed by 5 bases and J by 5 bases, leaving 15 bases between them. The germline V gene has CDR1 MGHRA and CDR2 YSYEKL. The CDR3 DNA reads as TGCGCCAGCAGCAAGGACGGGAGGAATACTGAAGCTTTCTTT. Translated: CASSKDGRNTEAFF.

The chain recombines TRBV7-2 with TRBJ1-1, with TRBD1 identical over 8 bases. This CDR3 has 15 residues. Per the germline V gene, CDR1 is SGHTA and CDR2 is FQGNSA. V shed 6 bases, J shed 2 bases, and the junction held 8 bases outside the gene matches. The CDR3 coding sequence is TGTGCCAGCAGACGTCGGACAGGGCTAAACACTGAAGCTTTCTTT. It is translated as CASRRRTGLNTEAFF.

The chain recombines TRBV9 with TRBJ2-1; weak D call: TRBD1 (6 bases). CDR3 length equals 15 residues. Germline V gives CDR1 SGDLS, CDR2 YYNGEE. V was shortened by 6 bases and J by 2 bases, with 15 bases between the two germline ends. CDR3: CASTRGPAPYNEQFF. CDR3 nucleotides: TGTGCCAGCACCAGGGGCCCTGCTCCCTACAATGAGCAGTTCTTC. Combining the CDR3 with reference TRBV9 and TRBJ2-1 gives the whole variable domain DSGVTQTPKHLITATGQRVTLRCSPRSGDLSVYWYQQSLDQGLQFLIQYYNGEERAKGNILERFSAQQFPDLHSELNLSSLELGDSALYFCASTRGPAPYNEQFFGPGTRLTVL.

This chain uses TRBV10-3 with TRBJ2-6, with a possible D match to TRBD1 (5 bases). CDR3 length equals 16 residues. The germline CDR1 and CDR2 sequences are ENHRY and SYGVKD. The V gene lost 4 bases and the J gene lost 4 bases, with 14 bases spanning the gap. CDR3 protein: CAISALRAEGANVLTF. Here the CDR3 DNA reads TGTGCCATCAGTGCCCTCAGGGCCGAGGGGGCCAACGTCCTGACTTTC.

This chain uses TRBV19 with TRBJ1-2, with D maybe TRBD1 (5 bases). CDR1 is LNHDA, CDR2 SQIVND, per germline (reference sequence). V was clipped by 7 bases and J by 3 bases, with 12 bases between them. The CDR3 sequence is 13 residues long. CDR3: CASTLQGDYGYTF. The CDR3 nucleotides are TGTGCCAGTACCCTTCAGGGCGACTATGGCTACACCTTC.

The sample holds a few counts of this clone. The J gene is TRBJ2-1, the V gene TRBV2, with no clear D. CDR1 and CDR2 from the germline V gene are SNHLY and FYNNEI. V was trimmed by 6 bases and J by 6 bases, leaving 9 bases between them. The CDR3 is 12 amino acids. In nucleotides, the CDR3 is TGTGCCAGCAGCCCCCTCTTCAATGAGCAGTTCTTC. Residues: CASSPLFNEQFF.